Shown below are 13 T cell receptor beta chains from a single sample sequenced in a study of memory B cells and T cells in multiple sclerosis. Sequencing used immunoSEQ multiplex PCR; TCRdb keeps in-frame clones, though not all of them. This sample yields 9,000 to 15,000 clones, of which 70% to 90% are seen a single time; 2.8% belongs to the top ten. Separate sequencing covered autoproliferating (CFSE-dim) and non-proliferating (CFSE-high) T cells from stimulus-free culture. Cultures began with about 4.6x10^7 CFSE-labeled PBMCs, unstimulated for 6 to 7 days, with replicate wells pooled. No cognate antigen is known for these TCRs. The sequenced sample was PBMCs from blood kept in culture. The source is a human donor with multiple sclerosis.

The chain uses TRBV19 and TRBJ1-2; the match to TRBD1 covers 11 bases. Germline values: CDR1 LNHDA, CDR2 SQIVND (reference sequence). The J segment lost 1 base and the V segment lost 6 bases, leaving 10 bases of the junction unmatched. The CDR3 spans 17 residues. The CDR3 reads CASSSQRTGGLNYGYTF. The CDR3, as DNA: TGTGCCAGTAGCTCCCAACGGACAGGGGGCCTTAACTATGGCTACACCTTC.

This sequence joins TRBV4-1 and TRBJ1-5; D is perhaps TRBD1 (5 bases). The CDR3 totals 17 residues. Germline CDR1 reads MGHRA; CDR2 reads YSYEKL. V was pared by 3 bases and J by 1 base, with 16 bases between. The CDR3 bases are TGCGCCAGCAGCCAGTACACAGGTCCGGGGAGCAATCAGCCCCAGCATTTT. This gives the protein CASSQYTGPGSNQPQHF.

This chain connects TRBV2 to TRBJ1-1; D may be TRBD1 (6 bases). The CDR3 runs 13 residues. V lost 7 bases, J lost 11 bases, and 20 bases lay in between. CDR1 is SNHLY, CDR2 FYNNEI, per germline. CDR3 sequence (DNA): TGTGCCAGCACCAGGGACGCGGGGGCTTTCGCTTTCTTT. Its translation is CASTRDAGAFAFF. Variable domain in full (rest from reference TRBV2 and TRBJ1-1): EPEVTQTPSHQVTQMGQEVILRCVPISNHLYFYWYRQILGQKVEFLVSFYNNEISEKSEIFDDQFSVERPDGSNFTLKIRSTKLEDSAMYFCASTRDAGAFAFFGQGTRLTVV.

The genes are TRBV5-1 and TRBJ2-7, with D perhaps TRBD1 (6 bases). V shed 2 bases and J shed 4 bases, with 10 bases lying between them. The CDR3 has 13 amino acids. Germline CDR1 and CDR2: SGHRS and YFSETQ. The CDR3 region is CASSFNRAYEQYF. Written as DNA, the CDR3 is TGCGCCAGCAGCTTTAACAGGGCGTACGAGCAGTACTTC.

This sequence joins TRBV9 and TRBJ2-2, with D possibly being TRBD1 (5 bases). Deletions cut 4 bases from V and 4 bases from J, with 11 bases between. The germline V gene has CDR1 SGDLS and CDR2 YYNGEE. The CDR3 is made up of 14 amino acids. The CDR3 nucleotides read TGTGCCAGCAGCCCCTGGGGCGCCACCGGGGAGCTGTTTTTT. It codes for CASSPWGATGELFF.

The chain uses TRBV10-3 and TRBJ1-4; D ambiguous. The CDR3 has 12 amino acids. Germline assignment: CDR1 ENHRY and CDR2 SYGVKD. Trimming stripped 4 bases from V and 7 bases from J, with 7 bases between. In DNA form, the CDR3 reads TGTGCCATCAGTGCCGGGGTTGAAAAACTGTTTTTT. This translates into CAISAGVEKLFF.

This clone has a single count. The chain combines TRBV2 with TRBJ2-3, with 9 bases matching TRBD2. This CDR3 is built from 16 residues. Germline trimming cut 5 bases from V and 3 bases from J; bases unmatched to any gene: 9. Germline CDR1 is SNHLY and CDR2 is FYNNEI. The CDR3 protein is CASSNRGGARTDTQYF. The CDR3 DNA is TGTGCCAGCAGTAACCGCGGGGGGGCCCGTACAGATACGCAGTATTTT.

V and J are TRBV6-5 and TRBJ2-2; 8 nucleotides agree with TRBD2. The CDR3 totals 14 residues. Germline V gene sequence: CDR1 MNHEY, CDR2 SVGAGI. The J segment lost 3 bases and the V segment lost 6 bases, leaving 3 bases of the junction unmatched. CDR3: CASRAGVDTGELFF. CDR3 nucleotide sequence: TGTGCCAGCAGAGCGGGAGTTGACACCGGGGAGCTGTTTTTT.

V and J are TRBV11-2 and TRBJ2-1; 10 positions agree with TRBD2. V lost 4 bases and J lost 3; bases outside the gene matches: 0. Germline CDR1 SGHAT, CDR2 FQNNGV. There are 14 residues in the CDR3. The CDR3 region has the DNA TGTGCCAGCAGCTCTAGCGGGGGCTACAATGAGCAGTTCTTC. This sequence encodes CASSSSGGYNEQFF.

The chain uses TRBV28 and TRBJ2-7, with 11 bases that match TRBD2. Germline V gives CDR1 MDHEN, CDR2 SYDVKM. The CDR3 has 13 residues. V trimming: 5 bases; J trimming: 5 bases; junction bases outside the gene matches: 2. CDR3 loop: CASSGGLADEQYF. DNA of the CDR3: TGTGCCAGCAGTGGGGGACTAGCGGACGAGCAGTACTTC.

The rearrangement uses TRBV9 and TRBJ2-3; TRBD2 might be the D (6 bases). CDR1 and CDR2 (germline): SGDLS, YYNGEE. V was shortened by 0 bases and J by 4 bases, with 6 bases between the two germline ends. The CDR3 runs to 13 residues. The CDR3 DNA follows: TGTGCCAGCAGCGTAGCGGGGGCAGATACGCAGTATTTT. Amino acid sequence: CASSVAGADTQYF.

This rearrangement joins TRBV27 to TRBJ2-1; D is unclear. V was trimmed by 6 bases and J by 0 bases, leaving 6 bases between them. This CDR3 is built from 13 residues. The germline V gene has CDR1 MNHEY and CDR2 SMNVEV (reference sequence). CDR3 nucleotide sequence: TGTGCCAGCAGCCTGAGCTCCTACAATGAGCAGTTCTTC. As protein: CASSLSSYNEQFF.

The rearrangement uses TRBV6-1 and TRBJ1-5; the match to TRBD1 covers 9 bases. The ends lost 9 bases at V and 2 bases at J; junction bases unmatched: 2. The CDR3 totals 13 residues. Germline V gene sequence: CDR1 MNHNS, CDR2 SASEGT. The CDR3 DNA is TGTGCCAGGGGACAGGGTGGCAATCAGCCCCAGCATTTT. This codes for CARGQGGNQPQHF.